The entry that follows covers one T cell receptor (beta chain) sequence. These data come from a study of blood T cell repertoires in COVID-19. The overall study: Samples representing acute and convalescent COVID-19 were sourced from the United States, Italy and Spain. The analysed material was cDNA or gDNA that came from T cells, B-cell-depleted T cells, or PBMCs.

This table comes from immunoSEQ multiplex PCR, and its TCRdb copy is limited to in-frame clones, with some not included. Of about 250,000 clones listed, 84% are singletons. This CDR3 region has 15 residues. Trimming took 2 bases from V and 0 from J, leaving 8 bases between them. Germline lookup yields CDR1 SNHLY and CDR2 FYNNEI. Sequenced sample: peripheral blood. This TCR came from a man aged 50-59 years with acute or convalescent COVID-19. The chain uses TRBV2 and TRBJ1-3; D unresolved. CDR3 sequence reads: CASSERRPSGNTIYF. CDR3 in DNA: TGTGCCAGCAGTGAACGGCGGCCCTCTGGAAACACCATATATTTT.